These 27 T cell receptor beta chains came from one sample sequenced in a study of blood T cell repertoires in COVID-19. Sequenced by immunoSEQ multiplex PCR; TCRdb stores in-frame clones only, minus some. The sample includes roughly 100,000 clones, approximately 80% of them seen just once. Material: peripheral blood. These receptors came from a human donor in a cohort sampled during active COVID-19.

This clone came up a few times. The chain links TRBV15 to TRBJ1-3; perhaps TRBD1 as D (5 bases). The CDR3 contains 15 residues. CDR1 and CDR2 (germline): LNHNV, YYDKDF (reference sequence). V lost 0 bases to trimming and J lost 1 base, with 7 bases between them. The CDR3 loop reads CATSREAGSGNTIYF. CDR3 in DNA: TGTGCCACCAGCAGAGAGGCAGGGTCTGGAAACACCATATATTTT.

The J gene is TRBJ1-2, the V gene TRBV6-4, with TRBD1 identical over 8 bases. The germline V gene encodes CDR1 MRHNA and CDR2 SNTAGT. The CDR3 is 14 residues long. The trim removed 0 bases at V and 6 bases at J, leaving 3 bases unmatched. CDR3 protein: CASSDSQGGDGYTF. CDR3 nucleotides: TGTGCCAGCAGTGACTCACAGGGGGGGGATGGCTACACCTTC.

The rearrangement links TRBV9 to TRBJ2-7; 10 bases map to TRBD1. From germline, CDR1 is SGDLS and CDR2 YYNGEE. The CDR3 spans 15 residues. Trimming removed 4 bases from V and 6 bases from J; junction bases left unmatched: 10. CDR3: CASSSGQGMRAEQYF. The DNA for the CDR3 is TGTGCCAGCAGCTCGGGACAGGGGATGAGAGCCGAGCAGTACTTC. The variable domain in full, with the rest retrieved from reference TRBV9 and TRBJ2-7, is DSGVTQTPKHLITATGQRVTLRCSPRSGDLSVYWYQQSLDQGLQFLIQYYNGEERAKGNILERFSAQQFPDLHSELNLSSLELGDSALYFCASSSGQGMRAEQYFGPGTRLTVT.

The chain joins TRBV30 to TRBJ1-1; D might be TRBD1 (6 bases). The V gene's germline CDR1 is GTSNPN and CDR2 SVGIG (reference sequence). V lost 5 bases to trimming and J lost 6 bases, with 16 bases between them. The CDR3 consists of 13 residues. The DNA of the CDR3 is TGTGCCTGGGCCGGCCAGGGGTGGCCTGAAGCTTTCTTT. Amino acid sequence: CAWAGQGWPEAFF.

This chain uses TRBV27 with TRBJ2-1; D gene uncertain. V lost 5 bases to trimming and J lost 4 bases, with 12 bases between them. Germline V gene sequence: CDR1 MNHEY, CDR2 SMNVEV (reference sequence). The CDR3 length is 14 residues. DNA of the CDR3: TGTGCCAGCAGTATCACCAGAAAATACAATGAGCAGTTCTTC. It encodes CASSITRKYNEQFF.

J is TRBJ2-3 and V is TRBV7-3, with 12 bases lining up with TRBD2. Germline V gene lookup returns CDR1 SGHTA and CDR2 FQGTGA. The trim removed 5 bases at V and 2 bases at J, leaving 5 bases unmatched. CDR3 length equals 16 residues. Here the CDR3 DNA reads TGTGCCAGCAGCCCTGGGACTAGCGGGTACACAGATACGCAGTATTTT. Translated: CASSPGTSGYTDTQYF.

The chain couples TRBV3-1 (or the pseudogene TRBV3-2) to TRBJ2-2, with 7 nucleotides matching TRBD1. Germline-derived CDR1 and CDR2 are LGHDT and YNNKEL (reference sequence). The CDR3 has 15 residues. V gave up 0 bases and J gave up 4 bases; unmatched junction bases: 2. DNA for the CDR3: TGTGCCAGCAGCCAAGACTGGACAGGCACCGGGGAGCTGTTTTTT. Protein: CASSQDWTGTGELFF.

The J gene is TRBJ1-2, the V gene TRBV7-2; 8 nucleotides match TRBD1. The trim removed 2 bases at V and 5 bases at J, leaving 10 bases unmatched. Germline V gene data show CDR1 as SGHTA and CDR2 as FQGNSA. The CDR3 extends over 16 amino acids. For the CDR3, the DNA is TGTGCCAGCAGCTTAAGGGGGGGGACAGGCGATTATGGCTACACCTTC. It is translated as CASSLRGGTGDYGYTF.

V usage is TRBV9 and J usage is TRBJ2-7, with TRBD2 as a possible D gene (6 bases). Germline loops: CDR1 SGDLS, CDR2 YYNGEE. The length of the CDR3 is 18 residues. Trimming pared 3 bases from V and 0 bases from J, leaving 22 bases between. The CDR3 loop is CASSALPLTGGVSYEQYF. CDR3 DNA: TGTGCCAGCAGCGCGTTACCACTCACAGGAGGGGTCTCCTACGAGCAGTACTTC.

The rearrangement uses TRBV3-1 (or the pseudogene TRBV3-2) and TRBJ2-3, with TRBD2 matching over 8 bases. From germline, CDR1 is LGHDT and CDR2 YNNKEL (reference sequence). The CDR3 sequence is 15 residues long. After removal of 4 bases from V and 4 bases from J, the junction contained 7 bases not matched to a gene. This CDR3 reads CASSRRGGYSDTQYF. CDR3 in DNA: TGTGCCAGCAGCCGACGGGGGGGCTACTCAGATACGCAGTATTTT.

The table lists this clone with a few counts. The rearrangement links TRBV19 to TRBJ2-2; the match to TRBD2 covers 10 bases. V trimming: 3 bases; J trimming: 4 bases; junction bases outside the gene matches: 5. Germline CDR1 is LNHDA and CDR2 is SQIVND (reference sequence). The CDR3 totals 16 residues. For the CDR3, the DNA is TGTGCCAGTAGTATTGGCAGCGGGGGGGCCACCGGGGAGCTGTTTTTT. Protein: CASSIGSGGATGELFF. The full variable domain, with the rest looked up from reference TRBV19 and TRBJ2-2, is DGGITQSPKYLFRKEGQNVTLSCEQNLNHDAMYWYRQDPGQGLRLIYYSQIVNDFQKGDIAEGYSVSREKKESFPLTVTSAQKNPTAFYLCASSIGSGGATGELFFGEGSRLTVL.

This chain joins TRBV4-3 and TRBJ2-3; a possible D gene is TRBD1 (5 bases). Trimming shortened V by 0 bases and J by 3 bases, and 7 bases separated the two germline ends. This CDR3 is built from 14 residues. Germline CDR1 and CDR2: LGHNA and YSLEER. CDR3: CASSQDSGTDTQYF. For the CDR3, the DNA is TGCGCCAGCAGCCAAGACTCAGGGACAGATACGCAGTATTTT.

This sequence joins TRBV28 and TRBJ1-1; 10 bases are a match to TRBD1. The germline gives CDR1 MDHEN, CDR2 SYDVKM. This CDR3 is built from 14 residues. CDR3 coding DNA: TGTGGGACAGGGGGTTTGAATGGCGTCACTGAAGCTTTCTTT. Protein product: CGTGGLNGVTEAFF.

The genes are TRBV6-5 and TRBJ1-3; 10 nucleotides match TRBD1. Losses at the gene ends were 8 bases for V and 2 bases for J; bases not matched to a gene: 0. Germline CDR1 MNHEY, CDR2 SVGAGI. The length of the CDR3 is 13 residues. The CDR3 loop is CASGTGAGNTIYF. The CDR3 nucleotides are TGTGCCAGCGGGACAGGGGCTGGAAACACCATATATTTT.

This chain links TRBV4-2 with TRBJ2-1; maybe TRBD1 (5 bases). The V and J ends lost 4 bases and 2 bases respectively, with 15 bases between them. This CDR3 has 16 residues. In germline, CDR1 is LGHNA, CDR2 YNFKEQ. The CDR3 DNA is TGTGCCAGCAGCCGAGACAGTATCCCACCCTACAATGAGCAGTTCTTC. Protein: CASSRDSIPPYNEQFF.

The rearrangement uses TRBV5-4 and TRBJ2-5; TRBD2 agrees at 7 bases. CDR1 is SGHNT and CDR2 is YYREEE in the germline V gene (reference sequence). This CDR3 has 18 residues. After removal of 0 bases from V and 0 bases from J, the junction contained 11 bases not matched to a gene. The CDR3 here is CASSLGGGAGVYQETQYF. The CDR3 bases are TGTGCCAGCAGCTTGGGAGGTGGGGCGGGGGTCTACCAAGAGACCCAGTACTTC.

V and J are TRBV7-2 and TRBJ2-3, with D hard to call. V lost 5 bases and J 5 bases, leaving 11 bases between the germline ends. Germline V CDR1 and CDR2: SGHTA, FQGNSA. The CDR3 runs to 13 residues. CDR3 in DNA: TGTGCCAGCAGCCGTCCCCTCAGAGATACGCAGTATTTT. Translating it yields CASSRPLRDTQYF. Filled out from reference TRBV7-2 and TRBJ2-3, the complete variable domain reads GAGVSQSPSNKVTEKGKDVELRCDPISGHTALYWYRQSLGQGLEFLIYFQGNSAPDKSGLPSDRFSAERTGGSVSTLTIQRTQQEDSAVYLCASSRPLRDTQYFGPGTRLTVL.

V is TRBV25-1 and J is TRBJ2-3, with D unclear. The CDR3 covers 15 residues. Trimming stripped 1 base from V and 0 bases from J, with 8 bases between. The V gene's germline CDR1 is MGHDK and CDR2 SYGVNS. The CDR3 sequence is CASSEFETSTDTQYF. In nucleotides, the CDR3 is TGTGCCAGCAGTGAATTTGAAACTAGCACAGATACGCAGTATTTT.

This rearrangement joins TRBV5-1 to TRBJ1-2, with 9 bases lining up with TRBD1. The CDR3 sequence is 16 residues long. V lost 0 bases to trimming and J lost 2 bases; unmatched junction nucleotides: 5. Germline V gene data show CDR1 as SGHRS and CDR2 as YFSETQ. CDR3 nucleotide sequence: TGCGCCAGCAGCTTGGCCGGGACAGGGTTCAACTATGGCTACACCTTC. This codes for CASSLAGTGFNYGYTF.

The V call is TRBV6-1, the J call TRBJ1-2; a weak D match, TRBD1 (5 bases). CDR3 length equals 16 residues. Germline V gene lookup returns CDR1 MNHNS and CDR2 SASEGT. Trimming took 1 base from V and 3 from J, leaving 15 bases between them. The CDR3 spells CASSEVSGDPYYGYTF. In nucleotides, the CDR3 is TGTGCCAGCAGTGAAGTATCGGGGGACCCCTACTATGGCTACACCTTC.

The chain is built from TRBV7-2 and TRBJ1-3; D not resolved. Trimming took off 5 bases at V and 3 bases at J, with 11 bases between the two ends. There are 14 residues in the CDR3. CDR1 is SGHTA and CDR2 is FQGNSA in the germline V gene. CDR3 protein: CASSLDLFGNTIYF. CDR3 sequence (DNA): TGTGCCAGCAGCCTCGATCTATTTGGAAACACCATATATTTT.

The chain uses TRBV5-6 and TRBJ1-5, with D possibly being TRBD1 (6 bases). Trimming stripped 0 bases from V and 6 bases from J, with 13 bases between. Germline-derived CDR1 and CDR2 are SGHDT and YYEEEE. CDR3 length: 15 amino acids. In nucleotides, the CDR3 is TGTGCCAGCAGCTTGGCGGGGGGGGGCAGTCAGCCCCAGCATTTT. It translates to CASSLAGGGSQPQHF. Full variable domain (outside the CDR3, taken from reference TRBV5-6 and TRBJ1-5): DAGVTQSPTHLIKTRGQQVTLRCSPKSGHDTVSWYQQALGQGPQFIFQYYEEEERQRGNFPDRFSGHQFPNYSSELNVNALLLGDSALYLCASSLAGGGSQPQHFGDGTRLSIL.

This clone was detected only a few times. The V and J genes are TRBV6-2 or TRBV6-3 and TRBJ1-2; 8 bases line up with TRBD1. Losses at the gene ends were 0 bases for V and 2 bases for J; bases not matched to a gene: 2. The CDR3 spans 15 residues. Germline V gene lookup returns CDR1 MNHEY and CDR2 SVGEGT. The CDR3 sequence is CASSYSTGANYGYTF. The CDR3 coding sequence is TGTGCCAGCAGTTACTCGACAGGGGCGAACTATGGCTACACCTTC.

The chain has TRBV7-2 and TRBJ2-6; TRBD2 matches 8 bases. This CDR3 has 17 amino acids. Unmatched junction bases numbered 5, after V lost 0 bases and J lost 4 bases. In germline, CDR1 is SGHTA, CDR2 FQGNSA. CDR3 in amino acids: CASSLARGAPGANVLTF. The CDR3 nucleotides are TGTGCCAGCAGCTTAGCGCGGGGGGCACCCGGGGCCAACGTCCTGACTTTC.

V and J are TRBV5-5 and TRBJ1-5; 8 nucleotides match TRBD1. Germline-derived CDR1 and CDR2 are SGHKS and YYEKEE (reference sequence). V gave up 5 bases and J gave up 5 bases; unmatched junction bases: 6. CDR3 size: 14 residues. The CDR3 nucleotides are TGTGCCAGCAGTTACCAGACAGGGGATCAGCCCCAGCATTTT. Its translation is CASSYQTGDQPQHF. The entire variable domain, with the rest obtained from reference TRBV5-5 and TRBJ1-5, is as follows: DAGVTQSPTHLIKTRGQQVTLRCSPISGHKSVSWYQQVLGQGPQFIFQYYEKEERGRGNFPDRFSARQFPNYSSELNVNALLLGDSALYLCASSYQTGDQPQHFGDGTRLSIL.

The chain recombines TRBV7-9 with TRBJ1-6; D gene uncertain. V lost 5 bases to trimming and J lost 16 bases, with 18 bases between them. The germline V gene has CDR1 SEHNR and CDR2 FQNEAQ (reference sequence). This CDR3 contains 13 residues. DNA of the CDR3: TGTGCCAGCAGCCGTGAGGGCAGACCCACTCTCCACTTT. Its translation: CASSREGRPTLHF.

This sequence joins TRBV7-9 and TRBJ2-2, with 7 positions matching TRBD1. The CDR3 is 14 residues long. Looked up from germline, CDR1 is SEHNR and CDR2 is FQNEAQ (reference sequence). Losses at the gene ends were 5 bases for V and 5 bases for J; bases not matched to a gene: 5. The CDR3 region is CASSTGTATGELFF. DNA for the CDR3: TGTGCCAGCAGCACCGGGACAGCGACCGGGGAGCTGTTTTTT.